The 21 T cell receptor beta chains presented below share a single source sample, sequenced in a study of T cells in women clearing cervical HPV infection. Profiling relied on immunoSEQ multiplex PCR, and the TCRdb table lists in-frame clones only, not all of them. The sample table includes roughly 37,000 clones. The specimen sequenced was blood buffy coat. These receptors were collected from a woman aged 18-69 years with a cervical HPV16 infection that either progressed to CIN3+ or cleared (not recorded which).

As concerns this clone: The CDR3 end lies 3 residues beyond the end of the read and is filled in from the germline J gene. The chain employs TRBV18 and TRBJ1-2; TRBD1 matches 7 bases. The CDR3 length is 14 residues. Trimming at V came to 2 bases and at J to 6 bases, leaving 6 bases not matched to a gene. Germline CDR1 and CDR2: KGHSH and LQKENI. The CDR3 bases that were read are TGTGCCAGCTCACCATCAGCAGGGGGAGATGGC. It encodes CASSPSAGGDG. The whole CDR3 protein is CASSPSAGGDGYTF.

Regarding this clone: Read sequence stops 3 residues before the CDR3 end, and the germline J gene provides the missing end. This rearrangement joins TRBV7-2 to TRBJ2-7, with D maybe TRBD2 (5 bases). Trimming took off 3 bases at V and 3 bases at J, with 9 bases between the two ends. CDR3 length equals 13 residues. Germline V gives CDR1 SGHTA, CDR2 FQGNSA. The CDR3 loop is CASSLVAYYEQYF. The covered CDR3 bases are TGTGCCAGCAGCTTGGTAGCGTACTACGAG.

Regarding this clone: The read stops 3 residues short of the end of the CDR3; the missing end is completed from the germline J gene. The chain uses TRBV7-9 and TRBJ2-7; 7 positions agree with TRBD2. Germline V gene sequence: CDR1 SEHNR, CDR2 FQNEAQ (reference sequence). The CDR3 runs 13 residues. V lost 3 bases to trimming and J lost 1 base; unmatched junction nucleotides: 0. CDR3 protein: CASSFGGSYEQYF. The covered CDR3 bases are TGTGCCAGCAGCTTCGGGGGGTCCTACGAG.

Concerning this clone itself: The read falls 3 residues short of the CDR3 end, and the missing part is taken from the germline J gene. The rearrangement joins TRBV20-1 to TRBJ1-1; 8 bases match TRBD1. V lost 5 bases and J lost 1; bases outside the gene matches: 3. The CDR3 extends over 13 amino acids. Germline V gene lookup returns CDR1 DFQATT and CDR2 SNEGSKA (reference sequence). Partial CDR3 DNA: TGCAGTGCTGGACAGGGATGGAACACTGAA. Its translation: CSAGQGWNTE. The CDR3 reads in full as CSAGQGWNTEAFF.

Comment on this clone: The CDR3 end falls 3 residues outside the read, so it is completed with the germline J gene. This chain links TRBV7-2 with TRBJ2-7; TRBD2 matches at 7 bases. J was trimmed by 2 bases and V by 4 bases; bases with no gene match: 5. Germline lookup yields CDR1 SGHTA and CDR2 FQGNSA. The CDR3 runs 14 residues. The chain's CDR3 is CASSSGLGPYEQYF. CDR3 DNA (partial): TGTGCCAGCAGCTCCGGACTAGGTCCCTACGAG.

Details on this clone: The CDR3 end lies 3 residues beyond the end of the read and is filled in from the germline J gene. The chain has TRBV5-5 and TRBJ2-4; the D gene could be TRBD1 or TRBD2 (5 bases each). Germline CDR1 is SGHKS and CDR2 is YYEKEE (reference sequence). The CDR3 length is 15 residues. The CDR3 DNA, read in part, is TGTGCCAGCAGCTTGGACCTGAACTTCAGGGAGACT. Translation gives CASSLDLNFRET. The CDR3, in full, reads CASSLDLNFRETQYF.

As regards this clone: From the germline J gene comes the end of the CDR3, since the read stops 3 residues before it. The genes are TRBV29-1 and TRBJ1-1, with D possibly matching TRBD1 (6 bases). The CDR3 runs to 10 residues. The germline V gene encodes CDR1 SQVTM and CDR2 ANQGSEA. CDR3 amino acids: CSGLGAEAFF. The CDR3 bases that were read are TGCAGCGGTTTGGGGGCCGAA. The full variable domain, in which reference TRBV29-1 and TRBJ1-1 provide the parts outside the CDR3, is SAVISQKPSRDICQRGTSLTIQCQVDSQVTMMFWYRQQPGQSLTLIATANQGSEATYESGFVIDKFPISRPNLTFSTLTVSNMSPEDSSIYLCSGLGAEAFFGQGTRLTVV.

In regard to this clone: The sequenced fragment ends 3 residues before the CDR3 boundary, so the rest is inferred from the germline J gene. This chain joins TRBV18 and TRBJ1-5; 7 nucleotides line up with TRBD1. This CDR3 has 13 residues. Trimming took 3 bases from V and 5 from J; bases not matched to a gene: 1. CDR1 is KGHSH, CDR2 LQKENI, per germline. The chain's CDR3 is CASSPGTDQPQHF. The sequenced part of the CDR3 DNA is TGTGCCAGCTCACCTGGGACAGATCAGCCC.

For this clone: With the read ending 3 residues before the CDR3 end, the germline J gene is used to fill in that end. The V call is TRBV7-9, the J call TRBJ2-5; 8 bases match TRBD2. The CDR3 extends over 15 amino acids. The V segment lost 2 bases and the J segment 1 base; nucleotides outside the gene matches: 3. Germline V gene lookup returns CDR1 SEHNR and CDR2 FQNEAQ (reference sequence). The CDR3 reads CASSLLAGVQETQYF. CDR3 bases read: TGTGCCAGCAGCTTACTAGCGGGCGTCCAAGAGACC.

On this clone: The sequenced fragment ends 3 residues before the CDR3 boundary, so the rest is inferred from the germline J gene. The chain links TRBV7-6 to TRBJ1-1; TRBD1 matches 8 bases. V was pared by 2 bases and J by 5 bases, with 10 bases of the junction left unmatched. CDR1 SGHVS and CDR2 FNYEAQ come from the germline V gene. CDR3 length equals 16 residues. Partial CDR3 DNA: TGTGCCAGCAGCTTAAGGACAGGGATCCTGCCTACTGAA. This sequence encodes CASSLRTGILPTE. In full, the CDR3 reads CASSLRTGILPTEAFF.

For this clone: The observed sequence ends 3 residues before the CDR3 terminus, with the missing tail filled in from the germline J gene. The rearrangement uses TRBV7-2 and TRBJ1-2; weak D call: TRBD1 (6 bases). CDR1 and CDR2 (germline): SGHTA, FQGNSA. Trimming took off 3 bases at V and 4 bases at J, with 9 bases between the two ends. The CDR3 length is 13 residues. This CDR3 reads CASSFGGGYGYTF. The sequenced part of the CDR3 DNA is TGTGCCAGCAGCTTTGGGGGCGGCTATGGC.

Of note for this clone: From the germline J gene comes the end of the CDR3, since the read stops 3 residues before it. The chain uses TRBV20-1 and TRBJ1-5, with 7 positions matching TRBD1. This CDR3 comprises 13 residues. Germline V lookup: CDR1 DFQATT, CDR2 SNEGSKA (reference sequence). V gave up 3 bases and J gave up 5 bases; unmatched junction bases: 4. The CDR3 region is CSASLDRDQPQHF. Partial CDR3 DNA: TGCAGTGCTAGTCTAGACAGGGATCAGCCC.

As regards this clone: From the germline J gene comes the end of the CDR3, since the read stops 3 residues before it. The V and J genes are TRBV30 and TRBJ2-2; 8 bases map to TRBD2. Germline V CDR1 and CDR2: GTSNPN, SVGIG (reference sequence). This CDR3 is 14 amino acids long. CDR3 DNA (partial): TGTGCCTGGACTTCGGGGGGGCTTAATGAAAAG. This codes for CAWTSGGLNEK. The complete CDR3 protein is CAWTSGGLNEKLFF.

A word on this clone: The read terminates 3 residues ahead of where the CDR3 ends, so the germline J gene completes it. This rearrangement joins TRBV14 to TRBJ1-4; perhaps TRBD1 as D (5 bases). V was clipped by 5 bases and J by 6 bases, with 10 bases between them. Germline values: CDR1 SGHDN, CDR2 FVKESK. CDR3 length: 13 amino acids. The CDR3 reads CASSGRQYEKLFF. The part of the CDR3 DNA that was read is TGTGCCAGCAGCGGGCGACAGTATGAAAAA.

Note on this clone: Sequencing ends 3 residues short of the CDR3 end; the germline J gene provides the rest. Other DNA sequences within the sample encode an identical CDR3. V usage is TRBV18 and J usage is TRBJ2-1; 10 bases map to TRBD2. The CDR3 is 15 residues long. Germline lookup yields CDR1 KGHSH and CDR2 LQKENI. Losses at the gene ends were 3 bases for V and 5 bases for J; bases not matched to a gene: 4. The covered CDR3 bases are TGTGCCAGCTCACCTCCTGGGACTAGCGACAATGAG. Translated: CASSPPGTSDNE. In full, the CDR3 is CASSPPGTSDNEQFF.

About this clone: The read comes to an end 3 residues before the CDR3 does, leaving the germline J gene to fill in the end. The chain couples TRBV20-1 to TRBJ2-2; 9 bases agree with TRBD1. Germline CDR1 is DFQATT and CDR2 is SNEGSKA (reference sequence). The length of the CDR3 is 14 residues. CDR3: CSADPGQGREKLFF. The sequenced CDR3 bases are TGCAGTGCAGATCCGGGACAGGGTAGGGAAAAG.

Concerning this clone: Read sequence stops 3 residues before the CDR3 end, and the germline J gene provides the missing end. The chain is built from TRBV7-9 and TRBJ1-1; 8 bases agree with TRBD1. With 4 bases clipped from V and 6 bases from J, the junction kept 10 bases outside the gene matches. The CDR3 has 15 residues. CDR1 is SEHNR and CDR2 is FQNEAQ in the germline V gene (reference sequence). CDR3: CASSSLRGRFPEAFF. The part of the CDR3 DNA that was read is TGTGCCAGCAGCTCCCTCAGGGGGCGTTTTCCTGAA.

Partial CDR3 DNA: TGCAGCGTTGAAGGAAGGGACTCGAACACTGAA. It specifies CSVEGRDSNTE. The CDR3 as a whole reads CSVEGRDSNTEAFF. This chain connects TRBV29-1 to TRBJ1-1; weak D call: TRBD1 (5 bases). Read coverage stops 3 residues before the CDR3 terminus; the germline J gene supplies the remainder. The CDR3 consists of 14 residues. Looked up from germline, CDR1 is SQVTM and CDR2 is ANQGSEA. The V gene lost 1 base and the J gene lost 1 base, with 10 bases spanning the gap.

Of note for this clone: Read coverage stops 3 residues before the CDR3 terminus; the germline J gene supplies the remainder. The chain joins TRBV7-3 to TRBJ2-5; D might be TRBD1 (7 bases). Germline assignment: CDR1 SGHTA and CDR2 FQGTGA. Between the trimmed V and J ends, which lost 7 bases and 0 bases, there was a span of 21 bases. This CDR3 comprises 17 residues. CDR3 DNA, as far as it was read: TGTGCCAGCACCAAGGGAGGTGAGGGGGCTAACCAAGAGACC. It is translated as CASTKGGEGANQET. The entire CDR3 protein is CASTKGGEGANQETQYF.

The DNA read from the CDR3 is TGCAGTGCTACCCTCCGGGGGGATCGCAATCAGCCC. As protein: CSATLRGDRNQP. The whole CDR3 sequence reads CSATLRGDRNQPQHF. V and J are TRBV20-1 and TRBJ1-5; tentatively, D is TRBD1 (5 bases). The read is 3 residues too short to cover the CDR3 end, so that end is filled in from the germline J gene. The CDR3 loop spans 15 amino acids. Germline lookup yields CDR1 DFQATT and CDR2 SNEGSKA (reference sequence). The germline V and J ends were trimmed by 4 bases and 2 bases, with 15 bases remaining between them.

Comments on this clone: The CDR3 end lies 3 residues beyond the end of the read and is filled in from the germline J gene. The chain carries TRBV6-1 and TRBJ2-1; 8 bases align to TRBD2. The trim removed 2 bases at V and 6 bases at J, leaving 6 bases unmatched. Germline V gives CDR1 MNHNS, CDR2 SASEGT. This CDR3 contains 15 residues. The part of the CDR3 DNA that was read is TGTGCCAGCAGTGAACCGGGACTAGGAAGCAATGAG. Its translation: CASSEPGLGSNE. The entire CDR3 protein reads CASSEPGLGSNEQFF.